A single sample gave rise to the 22 T cell receptor beta chains below, sequenced in a study of OX40 agonist ivuxolimab in advanced cancers. Library generation was performed with the immunoSEQ multiplex PCR assay. In its TCRdb copy, this immuneACCESS table keeps in-frame sequences only and misses some clones. Where compared with another copy, unresolved V genes explain less than half of these, and the others have no known cause. This sample comprises under 20,000 clones, around 78% of them detected only once. The ten largest make up under 15% of the sample. Sequenced here: CD4+ or CD8+ T cells sorted from blood, sampled in a trial of the OX40 agonist ivuxolimab. The source is an adult with an advanced solid tumor such as melanoma, head and neck, liver or kidney cancer.

This sequence joins TRBV27 and TRBJ2-6, with D unresolved. Deletions cut 1 base from V and 0 bases from J, with 7 bases between. In germline, CDR1 is MNHEY, CDR2 SMNVEV (reference sequence). The CDR3 runs to 16 residues. The CDR3: CASSLLHRSGANVLTF. The CDR3 DNA follows: TGTGCCAGCAGTTTATTACACCGCTCTGGGGCCAACGTCCTGACTTTC.

The V and J genes are TRBV5-4 and TRBJ2-7, with TRBD1 matching 8 bases. The germline V gene encodes CDR1 SGHNT and CDR2 YYREEE (reference sequence). V was clipped by 4 bases and J by 3 bases; unmatched bases: 12. CDR3 length equals 16 residues. CDR3: CASSLPLGQGGYEQYF. The CDR3 DNA is TGTGCCAGCAGCCTGCCCCTCGGACAGGGAGGCTACGAGCAGTACTTC.

The chain links TRBV11-1 to TRBJ2-3; 8 bases agree with TRBD2. This CDR3 contains 16 residues. The ends lost 1 base at V and 2 bases at J; junction bases unmatched: 5. Germline assignment: CDR1 SGHAT and CDR2 FQDESV (reference sequence). CDR3: CASSLEGSGNTDTQYF. In DNA form, the CDR3 reads TGTGCCAGCAGCTTAGAGGGTAGCGGGAACACAGATACGCAGTATTTT. Complete variable domain (other parts from reference TRBV11-1 and TRBJ2-3): EAEVAQSPRYKITEKSQAVAFWCDPISGHATLYWYRQILGQGPELLVQFQDESVVDDSQLPKDRFSAERLKGVDSTLKIQPAELGDSAMYLCASSLEGSGNTDTQYFGPGTRLTVL.

This clone appeared once. In DNA, the CDR3 is TGTGCCAGCAGTGGTGAGACAGGGGAGTTGAACACTGAAGCTTTCTTT. Protein product: CASSGETGELNTEAFF. The genes are TRBV6-1 and TRBJ1-1, with 8 bases aligning to TRBD1. The CDR3 runs 16 residues. Germline V lookup: CDR1 MNHNS, CDR2 SASEGT. After removal of 4 bases from V and 0 bases from J, the junction contained 7 bases not matched to a gene.

The rearrangement uses TRBV11-2 and TRBJ2-5; 7 bases are a match to TRBD1. The J call may be faulty, since TRBJ2-7 better matches the DNA end. CDR3 length equals 14 residues. Germline-derived CDR1 and CDR2 are SGHAT and FQNNGV. CDR3 sequence reads: CASSIGTVGYEQYF. The CDR3, as DNA: TGTGCCAGCAGCATCGGGACAGTGGGCTACGAGCAGTACTTC.

The genes are TRBV15 and TRBJ2-2, with 8 positions matching TRBD2. The germline gives CDR1 LNHNV, CDR2 YYDKDF (reference sequence). The CDR3 has 15 residues. J was trimmed by 5 bases and V by 1 base; bases with no gene match: 3. CDR3 DNA sequence: TGTGCCACCAGCAGAGCGGGGGGGCGGACCGGGGAGCTGTTTTTT. Translation: CATSRAGGRTGELFF.

The sample holds one count of this clone. This chain uses TRBV28 with TRBJ1-5, with D tentatively TRBD1 (6 bases). The length of the CDR3 is 15 residues. Germline CDR1 reads MDHEN; CDR2 reads SYDVKM. V was clipped by 5 bases and J by 6 bases, with 17 bases between them. The CDR3 nucleotides read TGTGCCAGCAGTCCCGGAGGGGGGGCACGTCAGCCCCAGCATTTT. Residues: CASSPGGGARQPQHF. Full variable domain (remainder filled in from reference TRBV28 and TRBJ1-5): DVKVTQSSRYLVKRTGEKVFLECVQDMDHENMFWYRQDPGLGLRLIYFSYDVKMKEKGDIPEGYSVSREKKERFSLILESASTNQTSMYLCASSPGGGARQPQHFGDGTRLSIL.

J is TRBJ1-6 and V is TRBV7-2; weak D call: TRBD1 (5 bases). CDR3 length: 16 amino acids. Germline V gene lookup returns CDR1 SGHTA and CDR2 FQGNSA. The V and J ends lost 6 bases and 7 bases respectively, with 19 bases between them. CDR3 coding DNA: TGTGCCAGCAGTAAAGGTGGGCCCCAGGGAAATTCACCCCTCCACTTT. As protein: CASSKGGPQGNSPLHF.

V gene TRBV4-3 combines with J gene TRBJ2-1, with 8 nucleotides matching TRBD1. CDR1 and CDR2 from the germline V gene are LGHNA and YSLEER. The CDR3 has 15 residues. V gave up 2 bases and J gave up 6 bases; unmatched junction bases: 6. The CDR3 bases are TGCGCCAGCAGCCAAACCTGGACAGGGTTCAATGAGCAGTTCTTC. It translates to CASSQTWTGFNEQFF.

This clone was observed a handful of times. This chain links TRBV30 with TRBJ1-4; D gene unclear. Germline CDR1 is GTSNPN and CDR2 is SVGIG (reference sequence). The CDR3 covers 12 residues. V lost 5 bases and J lost 2, with 6 bases in between. CDR3 sequence: CAWGSTNEKLFF. The CDR3 DNA sequence: TGTGCCTGGGGGAGCACTAATGAAAAACTGTTTTTT.

V gene TRBV5-6 combines with J gene TRBJ1-4, with 9 bases identical to TRBD1. Trimming at V came to 4 bases and at J to 7 bases, leaving 2 bases not matched to a gene. This CDR3 comprises 13 residues. The V gene's germline CDR1 is SGHDT and CDR2 YYEEEE. The CDR3 DNA reads as TGTGCCAGCAGCCGGACAGGGGCTGAAAAACTGTTTTTT. Protein product: CASSRTGAEKLFF.

The J gene is TRBJ1-4, the V gene TRBV19, with 8 bases lining up with TRBD1. V lost 8 bases and J lost 3; bases outside the gene matches: 2. CDR3 length: 13 amino acids. CDR1 and CDR2 (germline): LNHDA, SQIVND (reference sequence). CDR3 sequence (DNA): TGTGCCAGTCTGGACAGGGCTAATGAAAAACTGTTTTTT. Its protein product is CASLDRANEKLFF.

V and J are TRBV7-3 and TRBJ2-3, with TRBD1 matching 9 bases. The CDR3 contains 17 residues. Germline V CDR1 and CDR2: SGHTA, FQGTGA. After removal of 4 bases from V and 2 bases from J, the junction contained 10 bases not matched to a gene. CDR3 amino acids: CASSSLKQGAYTDTQYF. The CDR3 bases are TGTGCCAGCAGCTCCCTAAAACAGGGGGCGTACACAGATACGCAGTATTTT. The full variable domain, in which reference TRBV7-3 and TRBJ2-3 provide the parts outside the CDR3, is GAGVSQTPSNKVTEKGKYVELRCDPISGHTALYWYRQSLGQGPEFLIYFQGTGAADDSGLPNDRFFAVRPEGSVSTLKIQRTERGDSAVYLCASSSLKQGAYTDTQYFGPGTRLTVL.

This clone has just one count. At one end, the junction sequence differs from germline, possibly due to a read error. V gene TRBV20-1 combines with J gene TRBJ2-7; D gene ambiguous. Germline V CDR1 and CDR2: DFQATT, SNEGSKA (reference sequence). The CDR3 is 11 residues long. The CDR3 DNA reads as TGCAGTGCTAGAGATGAAGACCTGGGTGGCTTC. It encodes CSARDEDLGGF.

V gene TRBV5-6 combines with J gene TRBJ2-1, with TRBD2 matching 9 bases. With V trimmed by 5 bases and J by 0 bases, 6 bases remained unmatched. Germline V gives CDR1 SGHDT, CDR2 YYEEEE. The CDR3 covers 16 residues. CDR3 amino acids: CASRTLSGSSYNEQFF. The CDR3 region has the DNA TGTGCCAGCAGGACCCTTAGCGGGAGCTCCTACAATGAGCAGTTCTTC.

The chain employs TRBV19 and TRBJ2-3; no clear D gene. The length of the CDR3 is 14 residues. V lost 3 bases to trimming and J lost 2 bases, with 9 bases between them. The V gene's germline CDR1 is LNHDA and CDR2 SQIVND (reference sequence). The chain's CDR3 is CASSIQLSTDTQYF. The DNA for the CDR3 is TGTGCCAGTAGTATTCAGTTATCCACAGATACGCAGTATTTT.

The rearrangement joins TRBV6-6 to TRBJ2-2, with D perhaps TRBD2 (5 bases). The CDR3 consists of 13 residues. Germline CDR1 reads MNHNY; CDR2 reads SVGAGI (reference sequence). V dropped 6 bases and J dropped 3 bases, with 8 bases sitting between them. CDR3 sequence: CASSRDHTGELFF. DNA of the CDR3: TGTGCCAGCAGCCGGGATCACACCGGGGAGCTGTTTTTT.

V and J are TRBV5-1 and TRBJ1-1; D uncertain. Trimming cost V 3 bases and J 5 bases, with 14 bases left between them. The CDR3 loop spans 14 amino acids. CDR1 is SGHRS, CDR2 YFSETQ, per germline. The DNA for the CDR3 is TGCGCCAGCAGCTCATACAGTATTAGGACTGAAGCTTTCTTT. Amino acid sequence: CASSSYSIRTEAFF. The full variable domain, with the rest looked up from reference TRBV5-1 and TRBJ1-1, is KAGVTQTPRYLIKTRGQQVTLSCSPISGHRSVSWYQQTPGQGLQFLFEYFSETQRNKGNFPGRFSGRQFSNSRSEMNVSTLELGDSALYLCASSSYSIRTEAFFGQGTRLTVV.

The gene calls are TRBV9 and TRBJ2-2; perhaps TRBD2 as D (5 bases). This CDR3 comprises 14 residues. V lost 3 bases to trimming and J lost 7 bases, with 13 bases between them. CDR1 SGDLS and CDR2 YYNGEE come from the germline V gene. The CDR3 here is CASSALRENGELFF. CDR3 coding DNA: TGTGCCAGCAGCGCGTTGAGGGAAAACGGGGAGCTGTTTTTT.

This clone was found once. The gene calls are TRBV5-1 and TRBJ1-4; possible D gene TRBD1, 5 bases. V was pared by 1 base and J by 0 bases, with 13 bases between. The CDR3 sequence is 17 residues long. Germline V CDR1 and CDR2: SGHRS, YFSETQ. CDR3 amino acids: CASSLQGRRATNEKLFF. The CDR3 coding sequence is TGCGCCAGCAGCTTGCAGGGTCGAAGGGCAACTAATGAAAAACTGTTTTTT.

In its sample, this clone was seen a few times. This chain uses TRBV7-9 with TRBJ1-2; D gene uncertain. V lost 3 bases to trimming and J lost 5 bases, with 13 bases between them. The CDR3 covers 14 residues. CDR1 is SEHNR and CDR2 is FQNEAQ in the germline V gene (reference sequence). CDR3 sequence: CASSLGGLEYGYTF. For the CDR3, the DNA is TGTGCCAGCAGCTTGGGCGGACTGGAATATGGCTACACCTTC.

This clone was observed a handful of times. V and J are TRBV30 and TRBJ1-5; D is uncertain. V lost 4 bases and J 7 bases, leaving 14 bases between the germline ends. Germline-derived CDR1 and CDR2 are GTSNPN and SVGIG (reference sequence). This CDR3 has 13 amino acids. This CDR3 reads CAWNLTPEQPQHF. Here the CDR3 DNA reads TGTGCCTGGAACCTAACACCTGAACAGCCCCAGCATTTT.